This TCR beta chain comes out of a study of graft-versus-host responses after intestinal transplantation. Profiled with immunoSEQ multiplex PCR; TCRdb holds only in-frame clones, not every one. The sample lists just under 90,000 clones; around 86% were seen once. A note on this clone: Its antigen is still unknown.

This CDR3 is 15 amino acids long. V gave up 6 bases and J gave up 1 base; unmatched junction bases: 4. Per germline, CDR1 ENHRY and CDR2 SYGVKD. The clonotype was recovered from a human donor who received an intestinal transplant. This specimen consisted of unstimulated CD8+ T cells sorted from spleen or lymph node cells, obtained before intestinal transplant. The chain couples TRBV10-3 to TRBJ1-2; 11 bases line up with TRBD1. The CDR3 here is CAIRDRGQSNYGYTF. CDR3 DNA sequence: TGTGCCATCAGGGACAGGGGGCAGAGTAACTATGGCTACACCTTC.